The T cell receptor (beta chain) described here comes from a study of blood T cells in healthy people across ages. This CDR3 is 12 amino acids long. Germline CDR1 reads MDHEN; CDR2 reads SYDVKM. V lost 5 bases, J lost 7 bases, and 11 bases lay in between. This clonotype was observed many times. Primers used in a second PCR of about 6 to 12 cycles were a sample-barcoded 5' primer and a J-beta primer mix. Every cDNA molecule bore a tag from a template-switch adaptor containing 12 random nucleotides. Each CDR3 protein gets one entry after TCRdb re-called the 5' RACE reads with MiXCR. The sample contains 800,000 to 950,000 distinct CDR3 sequences, roughly 29% of which appear only once. The same data also contributed to another study, on T cells of mothers and their children. Per that study: Reads obtained per mother exceeded 8.5 million TCR beta CDR3 reads, with approximately 3 million obtained per child.

The chain employs TRBV28 and TRBJ1-2, with D uncertain. Sample: blood. This receptor was obtained from a middle-aged woman in good health. The CDR3 bases are TGTGCCAGCAGTCCCCAACTGGGTGGCTACACCTTC. As protein: CASSPQLGGYTF.